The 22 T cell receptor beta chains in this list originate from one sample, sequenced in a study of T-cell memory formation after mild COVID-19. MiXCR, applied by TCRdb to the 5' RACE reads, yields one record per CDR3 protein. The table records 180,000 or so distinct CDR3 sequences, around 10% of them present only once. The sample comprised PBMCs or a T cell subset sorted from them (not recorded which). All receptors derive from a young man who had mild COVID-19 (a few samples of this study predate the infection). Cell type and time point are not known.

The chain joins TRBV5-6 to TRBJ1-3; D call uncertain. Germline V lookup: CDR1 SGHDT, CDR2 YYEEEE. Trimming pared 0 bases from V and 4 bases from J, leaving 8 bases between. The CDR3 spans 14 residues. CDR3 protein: CASSLEGRGNTIYF. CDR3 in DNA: TGTGCCAGCAGCTTGGAAGGACGCGGAAACACCATATATTTT.

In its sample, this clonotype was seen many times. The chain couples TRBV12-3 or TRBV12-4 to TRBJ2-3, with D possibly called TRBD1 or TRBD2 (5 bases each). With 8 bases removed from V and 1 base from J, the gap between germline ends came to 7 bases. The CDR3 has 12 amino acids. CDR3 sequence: CASGGRTDTQYF. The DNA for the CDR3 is TGTGCCAGCGGGGGTCGCACAGATACGCAGTATTTT.

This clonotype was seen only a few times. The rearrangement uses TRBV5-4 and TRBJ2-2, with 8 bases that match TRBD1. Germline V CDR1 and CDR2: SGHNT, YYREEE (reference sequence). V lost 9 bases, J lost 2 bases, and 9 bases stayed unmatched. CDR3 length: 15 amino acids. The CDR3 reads CATGRGQGNTGELFF. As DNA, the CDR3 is TGTGCCACCGGGCGTGGACAGGGTAACACCGGGGAGCTGTTTTTT.

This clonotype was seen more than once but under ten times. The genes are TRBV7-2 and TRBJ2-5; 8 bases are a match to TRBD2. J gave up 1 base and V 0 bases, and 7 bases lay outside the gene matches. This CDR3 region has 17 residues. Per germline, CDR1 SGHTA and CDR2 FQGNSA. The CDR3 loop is CASSLASGGSGQETQYF. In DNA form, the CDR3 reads TGTGCCAGCAGCTTAGCGAGCGGGGGCTCCGGCCAAGAGACCCAGTACTTC. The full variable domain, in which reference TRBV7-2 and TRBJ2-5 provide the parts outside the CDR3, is GAGVSQSPSNKVTEKGKDVELRCDPISGHTALYWYRQSLGQGLEFLIYFQGNSAPDKSGLPSDRFSAERTGGSVSTLTIQRTQQEDSAVYLCASSLASGGSGQETQYFGPGTRLLVL.

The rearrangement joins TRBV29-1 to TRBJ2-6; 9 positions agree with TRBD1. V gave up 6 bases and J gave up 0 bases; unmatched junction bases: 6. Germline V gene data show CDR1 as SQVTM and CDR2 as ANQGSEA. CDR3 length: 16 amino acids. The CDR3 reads CSVGTGPLSGANVLTF. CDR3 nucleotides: TGCAGCGTGGGGACAGGGCCACTCTCTGGGGCCAACGTCCTGACTTTC.

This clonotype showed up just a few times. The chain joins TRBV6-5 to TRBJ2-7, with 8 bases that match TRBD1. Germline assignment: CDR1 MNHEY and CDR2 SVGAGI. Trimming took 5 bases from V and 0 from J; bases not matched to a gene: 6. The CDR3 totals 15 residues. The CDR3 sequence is CASSQTGDRSYEQYF. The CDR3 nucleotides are TGTGCCAGCAGTCAGACAGGGGACCGCTCCTACGAGCAGTACTTC.

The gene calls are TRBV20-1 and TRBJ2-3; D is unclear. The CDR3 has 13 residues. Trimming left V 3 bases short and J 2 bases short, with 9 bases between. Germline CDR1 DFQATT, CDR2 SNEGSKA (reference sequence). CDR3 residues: CSARSPITDTQYF. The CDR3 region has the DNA TGCAGTGCTAGGTCCCCAATCACAGATACGCAGTATTTT.

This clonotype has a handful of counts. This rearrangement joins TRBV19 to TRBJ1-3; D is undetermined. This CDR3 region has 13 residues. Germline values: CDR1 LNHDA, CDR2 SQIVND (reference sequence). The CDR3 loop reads CGARGQAGNTIYF. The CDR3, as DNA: TGTGGGGCCCGGGGTCAGGCCGGAAACACCATATATTTT.

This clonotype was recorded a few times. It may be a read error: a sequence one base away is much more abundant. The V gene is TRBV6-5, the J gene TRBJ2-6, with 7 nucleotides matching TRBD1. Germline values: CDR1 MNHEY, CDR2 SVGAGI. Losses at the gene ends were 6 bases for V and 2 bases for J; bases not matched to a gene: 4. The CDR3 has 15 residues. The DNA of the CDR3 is TGTGCCAGCAGCCCTACAGGGGCTGGGGCCAACGTCCTGACTTTC. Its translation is CASSPTGAGANVLTF.

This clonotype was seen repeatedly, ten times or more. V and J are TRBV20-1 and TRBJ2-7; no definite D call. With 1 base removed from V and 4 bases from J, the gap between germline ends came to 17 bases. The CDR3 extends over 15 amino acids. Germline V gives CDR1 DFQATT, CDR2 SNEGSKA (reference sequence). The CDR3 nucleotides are TGCAGTGCTAGAGTCACCCCCCTATCACCTTACGAGCAGTACTTC. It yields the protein CSARVTPLSPYEQYF.

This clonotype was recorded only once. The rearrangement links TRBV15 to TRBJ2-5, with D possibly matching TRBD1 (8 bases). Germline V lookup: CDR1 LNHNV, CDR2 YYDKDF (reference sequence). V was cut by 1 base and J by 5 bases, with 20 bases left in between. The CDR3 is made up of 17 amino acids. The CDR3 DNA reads TGTGCCACCAGCAGAGGCACAGGGGGGGGTGGATTGGAGACCCAGTACTTC. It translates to CATSRGTGGGGLETQYF.

DNA for the CDR3: TGTGCCAGCAGTTCACACAGGGCAGTGAACACTGAAGCTTTCTTT. Residues: CASSSHRAVNTEAFF. The chain employs TRBV12-3 or TRBV12-4 and TRBJ1-1; tentative D call: TRBD1 (6 bases). The V and J ends lost 4 bases and 0 bases respectively, with 12 bases between them. The CDR3 loop spans 15 amino acids.

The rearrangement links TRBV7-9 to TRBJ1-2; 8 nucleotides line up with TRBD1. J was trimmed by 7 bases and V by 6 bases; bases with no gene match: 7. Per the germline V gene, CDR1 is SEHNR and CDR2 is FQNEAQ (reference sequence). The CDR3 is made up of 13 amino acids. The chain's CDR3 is CASRLTGGGGYTF. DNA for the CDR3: TGTGCCAGCAGGCTAACAGGGGGAGGTGGCTACACCTTC. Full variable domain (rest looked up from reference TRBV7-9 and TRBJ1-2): DTGVSQNPRHKITKRGQNVTFRCDPISEHNRLYWYRQTLGQGPEFLTYFQNEAQLEKSRLLSDRFSAERPKGSFSTLEIQRTEQGDSAMYLCASRLTGGGGYTFGSGTRLTVV.

The CDR3 coding sequence is TGTGCCAGCAAGGAATTCGGGACCCAGTACTTC. Translating gives CASKEFGTQYF. This chain joins TRBV6-5 and TRBJ2-5, with unresolved D. This CDR3 region has 11 residues. The germline gives CDR1 MNHEY, CDR2 SVGAGI. Trimming left V 7 bases short and J 7 bases short, with 10 bases between.

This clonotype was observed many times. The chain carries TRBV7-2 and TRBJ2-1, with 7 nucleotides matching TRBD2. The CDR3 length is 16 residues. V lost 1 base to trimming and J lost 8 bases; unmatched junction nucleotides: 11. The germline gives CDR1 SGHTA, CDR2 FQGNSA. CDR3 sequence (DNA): TGTGCCAGCAGCTTAGTTCTCCAGCGGGGTGGGTATGAGCAGTTCTTC. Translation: CASSLVLQRGGYEQFF. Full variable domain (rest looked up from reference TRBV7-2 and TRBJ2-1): GAGVSQSPSNKVTEKGKDVELRCDPISGHTALYWYRQSLGQGLEFLIYFQGNSAPDKSGLPSDRFSAERTGGSVSTLTIQRTQQEDSAVYLCASSLVLQRGGYEQFFGPGTRLTVL.

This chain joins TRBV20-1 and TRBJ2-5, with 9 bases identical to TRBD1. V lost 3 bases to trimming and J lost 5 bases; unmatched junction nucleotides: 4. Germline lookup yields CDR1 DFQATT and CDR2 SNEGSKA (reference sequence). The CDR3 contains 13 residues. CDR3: CSARWDRDETQYF. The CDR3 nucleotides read TGCAGTGCTAGGTGGGACAGGGATGAGACCCAGTACTTC.

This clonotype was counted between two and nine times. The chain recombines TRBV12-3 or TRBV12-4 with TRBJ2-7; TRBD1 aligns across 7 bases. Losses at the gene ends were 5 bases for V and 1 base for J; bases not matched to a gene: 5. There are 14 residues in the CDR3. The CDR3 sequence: CASSPRQGSYEQYV. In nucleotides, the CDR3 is TGTGCCAGCAGTCCTCGACAGGGATCCTACGAGCAGTACGTC.

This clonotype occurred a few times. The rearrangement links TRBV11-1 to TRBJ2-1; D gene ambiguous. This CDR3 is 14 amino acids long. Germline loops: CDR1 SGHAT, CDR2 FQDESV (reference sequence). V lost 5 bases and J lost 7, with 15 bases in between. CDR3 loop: CASSQRTALNEQFF. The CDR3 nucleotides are TGTGCCAGCAGCCAGAGGACCGCCTTAAATGAGCAGTTCTTC. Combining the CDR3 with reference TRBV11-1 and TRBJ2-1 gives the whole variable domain EAEVAQSPRYKITEKSQAVAFWCDPISGHATLYWYRQILGQGPELLVQFQDESVVDDSQLPKDRFSAERLKGVDSTLKIQPAELGDSAMYLCASSQRTALNEQFFGPGTRLTVL.

DNA for the CDR3: TGTGCCAGCAGTTCCGGGACAGAGACCTACGAGCAGTACGTC. Protein product: CASSSGTETYEQYV. The chain combines TRBV6-6 with TRBJ2-7; TRBD1 matches 7 bases. Looked up from germline, CDR1 is MNHNY and CDR2 is SVGAGI (reference sequence). This CDR3 is built from 14 residues. V shed 4 bases, J shed 2 bases, and the junction held 5 bases outside the gene matches.

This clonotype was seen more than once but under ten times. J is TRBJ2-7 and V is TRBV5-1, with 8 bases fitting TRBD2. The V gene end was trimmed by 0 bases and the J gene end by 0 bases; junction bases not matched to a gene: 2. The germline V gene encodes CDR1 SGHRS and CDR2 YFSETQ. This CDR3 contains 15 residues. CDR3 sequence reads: CASSLAGTSSYEQYF. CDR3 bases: TGCGCCAGCAGCTTGGCGGGGACTAGCTCCTACGAGCAGTACTTC.

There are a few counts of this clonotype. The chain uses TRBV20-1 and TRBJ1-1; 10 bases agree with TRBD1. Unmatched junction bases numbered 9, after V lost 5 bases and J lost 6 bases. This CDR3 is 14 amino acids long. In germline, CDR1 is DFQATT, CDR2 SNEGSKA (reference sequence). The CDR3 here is CSADSTGGWAEAFF. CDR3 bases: TGCAGTGCTGACTCGACAGGGGGCTGGGCTGAAGCTTTCTTT.

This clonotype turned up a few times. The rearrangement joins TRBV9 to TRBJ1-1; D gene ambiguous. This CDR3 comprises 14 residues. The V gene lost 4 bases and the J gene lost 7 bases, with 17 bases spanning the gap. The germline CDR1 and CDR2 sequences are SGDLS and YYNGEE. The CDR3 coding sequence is TGTGCCAGCAGCCCCCGTGCGGCACCCGGTGAAGCTTTCTTT. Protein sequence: CASSPRAAPGEAFF.